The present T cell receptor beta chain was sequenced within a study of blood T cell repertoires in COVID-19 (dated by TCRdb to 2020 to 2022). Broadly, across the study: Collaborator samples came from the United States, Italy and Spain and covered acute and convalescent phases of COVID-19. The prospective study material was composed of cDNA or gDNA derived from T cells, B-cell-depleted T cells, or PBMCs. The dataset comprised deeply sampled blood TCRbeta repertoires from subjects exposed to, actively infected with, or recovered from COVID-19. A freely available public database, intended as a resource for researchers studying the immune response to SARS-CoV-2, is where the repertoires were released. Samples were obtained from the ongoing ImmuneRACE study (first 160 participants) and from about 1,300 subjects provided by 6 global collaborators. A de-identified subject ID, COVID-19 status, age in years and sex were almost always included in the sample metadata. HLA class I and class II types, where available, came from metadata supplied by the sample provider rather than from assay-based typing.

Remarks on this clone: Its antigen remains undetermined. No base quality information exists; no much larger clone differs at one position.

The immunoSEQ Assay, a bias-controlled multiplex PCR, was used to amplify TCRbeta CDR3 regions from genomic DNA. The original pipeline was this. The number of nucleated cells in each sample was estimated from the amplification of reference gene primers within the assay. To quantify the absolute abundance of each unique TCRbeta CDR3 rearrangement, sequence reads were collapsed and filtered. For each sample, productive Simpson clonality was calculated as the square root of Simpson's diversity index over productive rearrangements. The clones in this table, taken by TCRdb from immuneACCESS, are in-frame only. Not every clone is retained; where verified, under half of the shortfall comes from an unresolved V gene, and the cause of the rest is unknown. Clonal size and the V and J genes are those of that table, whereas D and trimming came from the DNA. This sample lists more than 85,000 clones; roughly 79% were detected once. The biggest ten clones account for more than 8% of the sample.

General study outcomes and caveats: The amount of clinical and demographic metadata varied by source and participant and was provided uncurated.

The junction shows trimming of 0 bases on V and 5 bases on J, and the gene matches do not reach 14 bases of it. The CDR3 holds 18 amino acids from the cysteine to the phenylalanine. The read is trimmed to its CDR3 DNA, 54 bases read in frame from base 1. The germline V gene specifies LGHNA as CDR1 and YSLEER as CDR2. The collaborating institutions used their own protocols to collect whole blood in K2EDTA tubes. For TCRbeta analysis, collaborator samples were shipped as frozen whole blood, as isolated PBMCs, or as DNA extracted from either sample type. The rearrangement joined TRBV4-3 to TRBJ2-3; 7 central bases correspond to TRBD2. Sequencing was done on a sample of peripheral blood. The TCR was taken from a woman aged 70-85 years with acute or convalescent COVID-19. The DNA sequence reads TGCGCCAGCAGCCAAGATCGGTTCGGGGCGGGAGCTGGAGATACGCAGTATTTT. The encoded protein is CASSQDRFGAGAGDTQYF.